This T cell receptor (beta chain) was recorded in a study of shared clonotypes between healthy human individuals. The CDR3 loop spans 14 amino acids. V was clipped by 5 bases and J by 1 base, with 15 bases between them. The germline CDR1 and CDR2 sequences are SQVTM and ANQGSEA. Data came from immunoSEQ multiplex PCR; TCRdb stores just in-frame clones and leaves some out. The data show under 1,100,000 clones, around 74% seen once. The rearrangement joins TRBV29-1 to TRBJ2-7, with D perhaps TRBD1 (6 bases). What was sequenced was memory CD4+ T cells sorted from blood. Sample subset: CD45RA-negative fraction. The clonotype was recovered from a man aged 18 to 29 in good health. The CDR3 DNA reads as TGCAGCGTTTCTGACAGGACTTCTTCCTACGAGCAGTACTTC. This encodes CSVSDRTSSYEQYF.